The next 30 T cell receptor beta chains were all read from a single sample in a study of tumor-infiltrating lymphocytes in oesophageal squamous cell carcinoma. TCRdb re-analysed the PCR reads in MiXCR, keeping a single row per CDR3 protein. The sample has some 9,800 distinct CDR3 sequences, about two thirds seen once; the top ten hold approximately 26%. The sequenced material came from esophageal tumor tissue. The receptors originated from a female donor with esophageal squamous cell carcinoma.

The chain uses TRBV12-3 or TRBV12-4 and TRBJ2-5; D possibly corresponds to TRBD2 (6 bases). Trimming cost V 2 bases and J 4 bases, with 8 bases left between them. The CDR3 has 13 residues. The DNA for the CDR3 is TGTGCCAGCAGTTTACTCGGGGGAGAGACCCAGTACTTC. The encoded protein is CASSLLGGETQYF.

This clonotype has ten or more counts. A read error is possible here, since a much larger clone lies one base away. This sequence joins TRBV19 and TRBJ2-5; D ambiguous. The CDR3 covers 13 residues. The V gene's germline CDR1 is LNHDA and CDR2 SQIVND (reference sequence). The ends were cut back, 1 base at V and 11 bases at J, with 14 bases in the middle. CDR3 DNA sequence: TGTGCCAGTAGTATAGCGGGTTTGAATGAGCAGTACTTC. It specifies CASSIAGLNEQYF.

Remarks on this clonotype: The junction and the germline gene differ at one end; a read error may be behind it. The genes are TRBV5-1 and TRBJ2-3; 11 nucleotides line up with TRBD2. In germline, CDR1 is SGHRS, CDR2 YFSETQ. This CDR3 comprises 14 residues. CDR3 residues: CASSPKLAGEVVFF. The CDR3 DNA reads as TGCGCCAGCAGCCCGAAACTAGCGGGAGAGGTAGTGTTCTTC.

The V call is TRBV7-6, the J call TRBJ2-4; D may correspond to TRBD1 or TRBD2 (5 bases each). The DNA end favors TRBJ2-1, so the J call may be wrong. This CDR3 comprises 19 residues. Germline V CDR1 and CDR2: SGHVS, FNYEAQ. The CDR3 reads CASSQSDGLATVGQFEQFF. The CDR3 region has the DNA TGTGCCAGCAGTCAAAGCGACGGACTGGCCACGGTAGGACAATTTGAGCAGTTCTTC.

This chain joins TRBV11-2 and TRBJ2-1, with 7 bases lining up with TRBD1. The J call may be incorrect, as the DNA end agrees better with TRBJ2-7. The CDR3 totals 14 residues. The germline gives CDR1 SGHAT, CDR2 FQNNGV. The DNA for the CDR3 is TGTGCCAGCACTCGGGGCAGGGGGTTGGGGGAGCAGTACTTC. Amino acid sequence: CASTRGRGLGEQYF.

This clonotype was found a few times. This sequence joins TRBV7-2 and TRBJ2-3; a possible D gene is TRBD1 (6 bases). CDR1 and CDR2 from the germline V gene are SGHTA and FQGNSA. The CDR3 is made up of 16 amino acids. Trimming cost V 4 bases and J 4 bases, with 18 bases left between them. The DNA for the CDR3 is TGTGCCAGCAGCTGGAAACAGGGTTTTCTCCCAGATACGCAGTATTTT. Its translation: CASSWKQGFLPDTQYF.

This clonotype was detected a few times. This rearrangement joins TRBV7-8 to TRBJ2-5, with TRBD2 as a possible D gene (7 bases). Germline-derived CDR1 and CDR2 are SGHVS and FQNEAQ. The V and J ends lost 5 bases and 5 bases respectively, with 21 bases between them. CDR3 length: 16 residues. CDR3 sequence reads: CASSPPWGGPQETQYF. The CDR3 DNA reads TGTGCCAGCAGCCCTCCCTGGGGGGGCCCTCAGGAGACCCAGTACTTC. Variable domain in full (rest from reference TRBV7-8 and TRBJ2-5): GAGVSQSPRYKVAKRGQDVALRCDPISGHVSLFWYQQALGQGPEFLTYFQNEAQLDKSGLPSDRFFAERPEGSVSTLKIQRTQQEDSAVYLCASSPPWGGPQETQYFGPGTRLLVL.

V usage is TRBV7-2 and J usage is TRBJ2-3, with a weak D call TRBD2 (7 bases). The CDR3 contains 17 residues. The germline V and J ends were trimmed by 2 bases and 0 bases, with 15 bases remaining between them. Germline values: CDR1 SGHTA, CDR2 FQGNSA. This CDR3 is CASSLTFRGASTDTQYF. CDR3 nucleotides: TGTGCCAGCAGCTTAACGTTTCGGGGGGCTAGCACAGATACGCAGTATTTT.

This clonotype appeared once. The chain employs TRBV6-1 and TRBJ2-1; TRBD2 is a possible D gene (6 bases). The CDR3 is 15 amino acids. Germline V gene sequence: CDR1 MNHNS, CDR2 SASEGT. V lost 6 bases, J lost 0 bases, and 12 bases lay in between. CDR3 loop: CASRRDWSSYNEQFF. As DNA, the CDR3 is TGTGCCAGCAGACGGGACTGGAGCTCCTACAATGAGCAGTTCTTC.

This clonotype was seen just once. This rearrangement joins TRBV4-1 to TRBJ2-5; 10 nucleotides align to TRBD2. TRBJ2-1 matches the DNA end more closely, so the J call is doubtful. The CDR3 consists of 16 residues. From germline, CDR1 is MGHRA and CDR2 YSYEKL. The CDR3 loop is CASSQEASGRYNEQFF. DNA for the CDR3: TGCGCCAGCAGCCAAGAGGCTAGCGGGAGATACAATGAGCAGTTCTTC.

V gene TRBV7-2 combines with J gene TRBJ2-1; D is unclear. The J call may be mistaken, given a closer DNA end match to TRBJ2-7. Germline assignment: CDR1 SGHTA and CDR2 FQGNSA. This CDR3 spans 14 amino acids. The CDR3 here is CASSLVASSYEQYF. The CDR3 nucleotides read TGTGCCAGCAGCTTAGTGGCCAGCTCCTACGAGCAGTACTTC.

This clonotype was picked up many times. The chain employs TRBV14 and TRBJ1-6; 8 bases are a match to TRBD1. CDR1 and CDR2 from the germline V gene are SGHDN and FVKESK. V was pared by 4 bases and J by 8 bases, with 1 base of the junction left unmatched. CDR3 length: 13 amino acids. The CDR3 loop is CASSLTGDSPLHF. Written as DNA, the CDR3 is TGTGCCAGCAGCCTGACAGGGGATTCACCCCTCCACTTT.

DNA of the CDR3: TGTGCCAGCAGCTCCCTTCCCCTATCTAGCGGGTCTTCACTCGACGAGCAGTACTTC. Its protein product is CASSSLPLSSGSSLDEQYF. This chain links TRBV7-3 with TRBJ2-1; 8 bases agree with TRBD2. The J call may be in error: the DNA end matches TRBJ2-7 better. The CDR3 length is 19 residues. The germline gives CDR1 SGHTA, CDR2 FQGTGA.

The genes are TRBV7-3 and TRBJ2-3; unclear D gene. Trimming left V 5 bases short and J 4 bases short, with 10 bases between. Germline V CDR1 and CDR2: SGHTA, FQGTGA. The CDR3 runs 13 residues. CDR3 amino acids: CASSPVGSDTQYF. CDR3 bases: TGTGCCAGCAGCCCCGTGGGGTCAGATACGCAGTATTTT.

This clonotype was seen only a few times. The rearrangement links TRBV6-1 to TRBJ2-1; a weak D match, TRBD2 (5 bases). TRBJ2-5 explains the end of the DNA better; the J call may be wrong. Germline V gene sequence: CDR1 MNHNS, CDR2 SASEGT. The CDR3 loop spans 15 amino acids. CDR3: CASSEGLGAVETQYF. CDR3 DNA: TGTGCCAGCAGTGAAGGCTTAGGAGCGGTAGAGACCCAGTACTTC.

This clonotype has a handful of counts. V gene TRBV7-2 combines with J gene TRBJ2-1; no clear D gene. Germline assignment: CDR1 SGHTA and CDR2 FQGNSA. The CDR3 has 14 amino acids. V shed 1 base and J shed 5 bases, with 9 bases lying between them. CDR3 nucleotides: TGTGCCAGCAGCTTAGGGCAGGCCCACAATGAGCAGTTCTTC. Its protein is CASSLGQAHNEQFF.

Note on this clonotype: Germline is not matched at one junction end, which may reflect a read error. V is TRBV7-6 and J is TRBJ2-5, with D hard to call. The end of the DNA is better explained by TRBJ2-1, so the J call may be wrong. The CDR3 has 13 amino acids. The germline CDR1 and CDR2 sequences are SGHVS and FNYEAQ. CDR3 loop: CASSFSAGNEQFF. CDR3 sequence (DNA): TGTGCTAGCAGCTTCTCGGCTGGCAATGAGCAGTTCTTC.

This clonotype was detected only a few times. The chain joins TRBV10-2 to TRBJ2-3; D is uncertain. V was trimmed by 2 bases and J by 7 bases, leaving 10 bases between them. Germline loops: CDR1 WSHSY, CDR2 SAAADI. CDR3 length equals 13 residues. The CDR3 sequence: CASSEQIRYTQYF. The CDR3 DNA is TGCGCCAGCAGTGAGCAGATCAGGTATACGCAGTATTTT.

The CDR3 bases are TGTGCCAGCAGCCGACTAGTACGAGATACGCAGTATTTT. This encodes CASSRLVRDTQYF. The chain has TRBV7-2 and TRBJ2-1; a possible D gene is TRBD2 (6 bases). The J call is in doubt because the DNA end fits TRBJ2-3 better. Looked up from germline, CDR1 is SGHTA and CDR2 is FQGNSA. This CDR3 contains 13 residues.

There are a few counts of this clonotype. No conserved phenylalanine or tryptophan is present at the end of the CDR3, so a read error is the likely explanation. It is unclear where the CDR3 begins or ends on the DNA, so no DNA is shown, and the CDR3 is as TCRdb lists it. This chain uses TRBV7-8 with TRBJ2-7; the D call TRBD1 from the table was never checked on the DNA. The germline V gene has CDR1 SGHVS and CDR2 FQNEAQ. The CDR3 is 18 amino acids long, termini counted. CDR3 in amino acids: CASRPRTGGSYNEQFFGS.

The V gene is TRBV5-6, the J gene TRBJ2-1; TRBD1 is a possible D gene (6 bases). The assigned J gene may be wrong: the sequence end matches TRBJ2-7 better. The CDR3 length is 14 residues. Germline V CDR1 and CDR2: SGHDT, YYEEEE. In nucleotides, the CDR3 is TGTGCCAGCAGTGGGGGCATAAGAAGGGACGAGCAGTACTTC. The encoded protein is CASSGGIRRDEQYF.

V and J are TRBV11-2 and TRBJ2-1; TRBD2 aligns across 7 bases. Near its end, the DNA agrees better with TRBJ2-7, so the J call may be wrong. CDR1 and CDR2 from the germline V gene are SGHAT and FQNNGV. This CDR3 contains 16 residues. CDR3 DNA: TGTGCCAGCAGCTTAGTTGCGGGAGTTTCCTACAATGAGCAGTACTTC. It yields the protein CASSLVAGVSYNEQYF.

The chain couples TRBV28 to TRBJ2-3; TRBD2 matches at 7 bases. The DNA end is more similar to TRBJ2-5, so the J call may be wrong. The CDR3 consists of 15 residues. Germline assignment: CDR1 MDHEN and CDR2 SYDVKM. The CDR3 nucleotides are TGTGCCAGCAGTTACACGACTAGCCGCCAAGAGACCCAGTACTTC. Its protein is CASSYTTSRQETQYF.

This clonotype was picked up a small number of times. The chain is built from TRBV6-1 and TRBJ2-3; 8 bases agree with TRBD1. This CDR3 spans 13 amino acids. Germline V lookup: CDR1 MNHNS, CDR2 SASEGT. Trimming cost V 3 bases and J 9 bases; bases outside gene matches: 5. The CDR3 reads CASSDGQGYTQYF. DNA of the CDR3: TGTGCCAGCAGTGACGGACAGGGCTACACGCAGTATTTT.

The V and J genes are TRBV7-3 and TRBJ2-1, with D perhaps TRBD1 (6 bases). V shed 3 bases and J shed 7 bases, with 7 bases lying between them. CDR3 length equals 12 residues. The V gene's germline CDR1 is SGHTA and CDR2 FQGTGA. CDR3 DNA: TGTGCCAGCAGCTTGACAGGTAATGAGCAGTTCTTC. Protein product: CASSLTGNEQFF.

The chain recombines TRBV11-2 with TRBJ2-5; D call uncertain. V lost 3 bases and J 2 bases, leaving 16 bases between the germline ends. CDR1 and CDR2 (germline): SGHAT, FQNNGV. CDR3 length: 16 residues. The CDR3 coding sequence is TGTGCCAGCAGCTTCTCCATGTCTCCGGCACAAGAGACCCAGTACTTC. As protein: CASSFSMSPAQETQYF.

The chain couples TRBV6-2 or TRBV6-3 to TRBJ2-7; a weak D match, TRBD2 (6 bases). V was cut by 6 bases and J by 2 bases, with 20 bases left in between. CDR3 length equals 16 residues. Germline assignment: CDR1 MNHEY and CDR2 SVGEGT. The CDR3 here is CASSALEGVGAYEQYF. CDR3 nucleotides: TGTGCCAGCAGCGCACTGGAGGGAGTTGGCGCCTACGAGCAGTACTTC.

The rearrangement joins TRBV27 to TRBJ2-7; TRBD1 agrees at 8 bases. The DNA end favors TRBJ2-1, so the J call may be wrong. The CDR3 covers 15 residues. Germline V gene sequence: CDR1 MNHEY, CDR2 SMNVEV (reference sequence). Here the CDR3 DNA reads TGTGCCAGCAGTTTTGAGGACAGGGCGTGGAATGAGCAGTTCTTC. It is translated as CASSFEDRAWNEQFF.

This clonotype was found many times. This sequence joins TRBV5-6 and TRBJ1-1; D gene ambiguous. V lost 0 bases and J lost 3, with 9 bases in between. The germline V gene has CDR1 SGHDT and CDR2 YYEEEE. There are 14 residues in the CDR3. The CDR3: CASSLALIDTEAFF. CDR3 nucleotide sequence: TGTGCCAGCAGCTTGGCTCTTATCGACACTGAAGCTTTCTTT.

The chain has TRBV7-8 and TRBJ2-7, with D perhaps TRBD1 (6 bases). This CDR3 comprises 17 residues. Trimming left V 3 bases short and J 7 bases short, with 25 bases between. The germline CDR1 and CDR2 sequences are SGHVS and FQNEAQ. CDR3 nucleotide sequence: TGTGCCAGCAGCTTGCCCCTACGGGACATTAGATTTCGGGAGCAGTACTTC. Encoded protein: CASSLPLRDIRFREQYF.